Shown below are 29 T cell receptor beta chains from a single sample sequenced in a study of blood T cells in healthy people across ages. A sample-barcoded 5' primer and a J-beta primer mix were used in a second PCR of about 7 to 12 cycles. TCRdb recomputed calls from the 5' RACE reads with MiXCR, one row per CDR3 protein. Of 1.5 million to 2 million distinct CDR3 sequences listed, roughly 52% are singletons. The sequenced material came from blood. The source of these receptors is a woman aged 35 to 49 in good health.

This clonotype occurred a few times. The chain combines TRBV9 with TRBJ1-2; 7 bases line up with TRBD1. The CDR3 consists of 13 residues. The germline V gene encodes CDR1 SGDLS and CDR2 YYNGEE. The ends lost 5 bases at V and 8 bases at J; junction bases unmatched: 9. CDR3 DNA: TGTGCCAGCAGAAAACAGGGGTCGGGCGGCTACACCTTC. It is translated as CASRKQGSGGYTF. The whole variable domain, filled in from reference TRBV9 and TRBJ1-2, reads DSGVTQTPKHLITATGQRVTLRCSPRSGDLSVYWYQQSLDQGLQFLIQYYNGEERAKGNILERFSAQQFPDLHSELNLSSLELGDSALYFCASRKQGSGGYTFGSGTRLTVV.

On this clonotype itself: The junction shows a germline mismatch at one end, possibly a read error. The genes are TRBV5-1 and TRBJ1-2; 7 positions match TRBD1. From germline, CDR1 is SGHRS and CDR2 YFSETQ. This CDR3 is built from 14 residues. In DNA, the CDR3 is TGCGCCAACAGCTTGGAGATAGGGGGCGTTGGCTACACCTTC. Its protein product is CANSLEIGGVGYTF.

V gene TRBV12-3 or TRBV12-4 combines with J gene TRBJ1-2, with TRBD1 identical over 9 bases. The ends lost 5 bases at V and 7 bases at J; junction bases unmatched: 8. This CDR3 has 14 residues. Here the CDR3 reads CASSAIQGAGGYTF. The CDR3 coding sequence is TGTGCCAGCAGTGCCATACAGGGGGCGGGTGGCTACACCTTC.

The V and J genes are TRBV5-1 and TRBJ2-1; D ambiguous. The V end lost 0 bases, the J end lost 14 bases, and 18 bases lay between the germline ends. Per the germline V gene, CDR1 is SGHRS and CDR2 is YFSETQ. The CDR3 contains 14 residues. The CDR3 DNA is TGCGCCAGCAGCTTGGTCTTATCCGACCATAGGAAGTTCTTC. Protein sequence: CASSLVLSDHRKFF.

The chain joins TRBV28 to TRBJ2-5; the match to TRBD1 covers 9 bases. V was clipped by 6 bases and J by 5 bases; unmatched bases: 10. Germline CDR1 reads MDHEN; CDR2 reads SYDVKM. CDR3 length equals 15 residues. The CDR3 loop reads CASRFADRGWETQYF. In DNA form, the CDR3 reads TGTGCCAGCAGATTTGCGGACAGGGGTTGGGAGACCCAGTACTTC.

This clonotype was recorded many times. V and J are TRBV7-9 and TRBJ2-7, with no clear D. Germline loops: CDR1 SEHNR, CDR2 FQNEAQ (reference sequence). With 5 bases removed from V and 1 base from J, the gap between germline ends came to 12 bases. CDR3 length: 14 residues. CDR3 nucleotides: TGTGCCAGCAGCCCCCGAGAGTCGTCCTACGAGCAGTACTTC. This codes for CASSPRESSYEQYF.

The rearrangement joins TRBV29-1 to TRBJ2-2, with 7 nucleotides matching TRBD2. This CDR3 has 14 amino acids. Trimming took 3 bases from V and 1 from J; bases not matched to a gene: 2. The germline V gene has CDR1 SQVTM and CDR2 ANQGSEA. CDR3 protein: CSVDPSGNTGELFF. The CDR3 DNA follows: TGCAGCGTTGATCCTAGCGGGAACACCGGGGAGCTGTTTTTT.

The genes are TRBV14 and TRBJ2-5; 10 bases line up with TRBD1. The J call may be wrong; the DNA end is better matched by TRBJ2-7. Looked up from germline, CDR1 is SGHDN and CDR2 is FVKESK. The CDR3 sequence is 15 residues long. CDR3 sequence reads: CASSRPGQGYPEQYF. CDR3 bases: TGTGCCAGCAGCCGACCGGGACAGGGGTATCCCGAGCAGTACTTC.

This rearrangement joins TRBV7-8 to TRBJ1-2; unclear D gene. Germline V gene lookup returns CDR1 SGHVS and CDR2 FQNEAQ. V dropped 2 bases and J dropped 4 bases, with 23 bases sitting between them. The CDR3 covers 18 residues. In DNA, the CDR3 is TGTGCCAGCAGCTTAAATGTTCGGCCAACAAGATATCTCTATGGCTACACCTTC. This sequence encodes CASSLNVRPTRYLYGYTF.

To note about this clonotype: The junction does not match germline at one end; this may be a read error. The chain carries TRBV12-3 or TRBV12-4 and TRBJ2-5, with D tentatively TRBD1 (5 bases). The CDR3 consists of 12 residues. CDR3 in amino acids: CTSSGMSETQYF. CDR3 nucleotide sequence: TGTACCAGCTCAGGGATGTCGGAGACCCAGTACTTC.

The chain employs TRBV28 and TRBJ1-2; D remains unclear. The V end lost 8 bases, the J end lost 11 bases, and 18 bases lay between the germline ends. Germline V CDR1 and CDR2: MDHEN, SYDVKM. The CDR3 sequence is 12 residues long. This CDR3 reads CASGRGESGYTF. The CDR3 nucleotides are TGTGCCAGCGGCCGAGGAGAAAGCGGTTACACCTTC.

J is TRBJ2-3 and V is TRBV7-9; D is uncertain. Trimming left V 1 base short and J 6 bases short, with 11 bases between. The CDR3 has 14 amino acids. Germline V gene sequence: CDR1 SEHNR, CDR2 FQNEAQ (reference sequence). CDR3 amino acids: CASSLGASLDTQYF. CDR3 sequence (DNA): TGTGCCAGCAGCTTAGGGGCTAGTTTGGATACGCAGTATTTT.

J is TRBJ1-5 and V is TRBV4-2; D is perhaps TRBD1 (6 bases). V was cut by 1 base and J by 0 bases, with 16 bases left in between. The CDR3 extends over 18 amino acids. The germline CDR1 and CDR2 sequences are LGHNA and YNFKEQ. The CDR3 spells CASSQADRGPNSNQPQHF. In DNA form, the CDR3 reads TGTGCCAGCAGCCAAGCGGACAGAGGCCCCAATAGCAATCAGCCCCAGCATTTT.

The rearrangement uses TRBV5-1 and TRBJ2-5, with 9 bases matching TRBD2. CDR1 SGHRS and CDR2 YFSETQ come from the germline V gene. The J segment lost 2 bases and the V segment lost 2 bases, leaving 7 bases of the junction unmatched. This CDR3 is 16 amino acids long. Here the CDR3 reads CASSFGERGEQETQYF. The DNA for the CDR3 is TGCGCCAGCAGCTTTGGTGAGCGGGGGGAACAAGAGACCCAGTACTTC.

This clonotype was found once. This chain connects TRBV7-3 to TRBJ2-1; either TRBD1 or TRBD2 may supply D (7 bases each). Germline CDR1 and CDR2: SGHTA and FQGTGA. The CDR3 consists of 14 residues. Deletions cut 5 bases from V and 9 bases from J, with 17 bases between. The CDR3 nucleotides are TGTGCCAGCAGCCTCACGGGAGGACAGGCTGAGCAGTTCTTC. Protein sequence: CASSLTGGQAEQFF.

This clonotype occurred a few times. A read error may account for a junction end that differs from germline. CDR3 sequence reads: CSAGEGVVYEQYF. The CDR3 bases are TGCAGTGCTGGAGAAGGGGTTGTCTACGAGCAGTACTTC. The chain couples TRBV20-1 to TRBJ2-4, with a tentative D call TRBD1 (5 bases). The assigned J gene may be wrong: the sequence end matches TRBJ2-7 better. CDR3 size: 13 residues. CDR1 DFQATT and CDR2 SNEGSKA come from the germline V gene (reference sequence).

V gene TRBV29-1 combines with J gene TRBJ2-7; the match to TRBD1 covers 10 bases. Germline-derived CDR1 and CDR2 are SQVTM and ANQGSEA. V lost 4 bases and J lost 1; bases outside the gene matches: 4. The CDR3 spans 14 residues. CDR3 sequence: CSVADRGVSYEQYF. The CDR3 coding sequence is TGCAGCGTTGCGGACAGGGGGGTTTCCTACGAGCAGTACTTC.

This chain links TRBV29-1 with TRBJ1-2, with no clear D. Germline V lookup: CDR1 SQVTM, CDR2 ANQGSEA. Trimming pared 0 bases from V and 7 bases from J, leaving 15 bases between. This CDR3 comprises 14 residues. CDR3 region: CSVEDRVVASGYTF. As DNA, the CDR3 is TGCAGCGTTGAAGATCGGGTAGTGGCCTCTGGCTACACCTTC.

This clonotype was observed once. V is TRBV3-1 and J is TRBJ2-1; the match to TRBD1 covers 7 bases. Germline values: CDR1 LGHDT, CDR2 YNNKEL (reference sequence). The CDR3 is 14 residues long. V lost 7 bases, J lost 6 bases, and 9 bases stayed unmatched. The CDR3 DNA sequence: TGTGCCAGCACCACAGTACAGGGGAGCAATGAGCAGTTCTTC. Residues: CASTTVQGSNEQFF.

The chain joins TRBV15 to TRBJ2-4, with TRBD2 as a possible D gene (5 bases). This CDR3 has 15 amino acids. V dropped 5 bases and J dropped 13 bases, with 24 bases sitting between them. From germline, CDR1 is LNHNV and CDR2 YYDKDF (reference sequence). The CDR3 DNA reads as TGTGCCACCAGCCCGCGTGGGAACAGTGTGAGGGAGCAGTACTTC. Translation: CATSPRGNSVREQYF.

The chain couples TRBV24-1 to TRBJ2-5, with a weak D call TRBD2 (7 bases). The CDR3 spans 11 residues. The germline CDR1 and CDR2 sequences are KGHDR and SFDVKD. V lost 9 bases and J 7 bases, leaving 11 bases between the germline ends. The CDR3 is CATGEGGTQYF. Here the CDR3 DNA reads TGTGCCACCGGGGAGGGGGGGACCCAGTACTTC.

The V and J genes are TRBV11-2 and TRBJ1-1, with D perhaps matching TRBD1 (6 bases). CDR1 is SGHAT and CDR2 is FQNNGV in the germline V gene. The CDR3 covers 18 residues. V was pared by 0 bases and J by 5 bases, with 22 bases between. The CDR3 loop is CASSLDGEGQGRRTEAFF. Here the CDR3 DNA reads TGTGCCAGCAGCTTAGATGGGGAAGGGCAGGGGAGAAGAACTGAAGCTTTCTTT.

The J gene is TRBJ2-3, the V gene TRBV5-5, with 7 bases aligning to TRBD1. Germline lookup yields CDR1 SGHKS and CDR2 YYEKEE (reference sequence). The CDR3 is 14 amino acids. V lost 4 bases to trimming and J lost 5 bases; unmatched junction nucleotides: 7. CDR3 sequence reads: CASSMQGVEDTQYF. In DNA form, the CDR3 reads TGTGCCAGCAGCATGCAGGGGGTGGAAGATACGCAGTATTTT.

This clonotype was observed a few times. The rearrangement uses TRBV7-2 and TRBJ2-5; 9 bases are shared with TRBD1. The CDR3 is 17 residues long. Germline loops: CDR1 SGHTA, CDR2 FQGNSA. Losses at the gene ends were 3 bases for V and 4 bases for J; bases not matched to a gene: 12. CDR3: CASSFATGTGFGETQYF. The CDR3 DNA is TGTGCCAGCAGCTTTGCAACCGGGACAGGGTTCGGAGAGACCCAGTACTTC. Using reference TRBV7-2 and TRBJ2-5 for the parts outside the CDR3, the full variable domain is GAGVSQSPSNKVTEKGKDVELRCDPISGHTALYWYRQSLGQGLEFLIYFQGNSAPDKSGLPSDRFSAERTGGSVSTLTIQRTQQEDSAVYLCASSFATGTGFGETQYFGPGTRLLVL.

This clonotype turned up a few times. The rearrangement links TRBV7-9 to TRBJ2-5; 10 positions agree with TRBD1. Germline V lookup: CDR1 SEHNR, CDR2 FQNEAQ (reference sequence). Germline trimming cut 5 bases from V and 4 bases from J; bases unmatched to any gene: 10. This CDR3 contains 16 residues. The CDR3 nucleotides are TGTGCCAGCAGCATACCGACAGGGGGCTCGGGAGAGACCCAGTACTTC. Encoded protein: CASSIPTGGSGETQYF.

The CDR3 DNA reads TGTGCCAGCAGTTTATCCGCGACAGGCTCCTACGAGCAGTACTTC. Amino acids: CASSLSATGSYEQYF. The rearrangement links TRBV28 to TRBJ2-7; weak D call: TRBD1 (6 bases). Looked up from germline, CDR1 is MDHEN and CDR2 is SYDVKM. V dropped 1 base and J dropped 0 bases, with 10 bases sitting between them. This CDR3 is built from 15 residues.

DNA for the CDR3: TGTGCCAGCTCAACCAGCAGGGAAAACTATGGCTACACCTTC. Its protein is CASSTSRENYGYTF. The chain is built from TRBV18 and TRBJ1-2; D might be TRBD1 (5 bases). The V end was cut by 5 bases, the J end by 2 bases, with 12 bases between. Germline lookup yields CDR1 KGHSH and CDR2 LQKENI. The CDR3 runs 14 residues. Filled out from reference TRBV18 and TRBJ1-2, the complete variable domain reads NAGVMQNPRHLVRRRGQEARLRCSPMKGHSHVYWYRQLPEEGLKFMVYLQKENIIDESGMPKERFSAEFPKEGPSILRIQQVVRGDSAAYFCASSTSRENYGYTFGSGTRLTVV.

V and J are TRBV4-1 and TRBJ1-6, with D possibly being TRBD1 (6 bases). This CDR3 contains 16 residues. With 1 base removed from V and 7 bases from J, the gap between germline ends came to 14 bases. The germline CDR1 and CDR2 sequences are MGHRA and YSYEKL. The CDR3, as DNA: TGCGCCAGCAGCCAAGGACGGGGGGCTGGGAATTCACCCCTCCACTTT. This encodes CASSQGRGAGNSPLHF.

The rearrangement joins TRBV25-1 to TRBJ2-7, with D perhaps TRBD1 or TRBD2 (5 bases each). The DNA matches TRBJ2-5 better at its end, which makes the J call doubtful. The germline V gene has CDR1 MGHDK and CDR2 SYGVNS. The CDR3 has 15 amino acids. As DNA, the CDR3 is TGTGCCAGCAGTGCTGGAGCTGGGACCGTCAAGACCCAGTACTTC. Its translation: CASSAGAGTVKTQYF.